This TCR beta chain was recovered during a study of identical twins. Trimming cost V 2 bases and J 6 bases, with 15 bases left between them. The CDR3 has 15 amino acids. The germline V gene encodes CDR1 MGHRA and CDR2 YSYEKL. This clonotype was counted a few times. TCRdb used MiXCR to reprocess the 5' RACE reads, holding one entry per CDR3 protein. Among 450,000 to 650,000 distinct CDR3 sequences listed, around 15% were seen once. A further study also used this sample, focusing on yellow fever vaccine responses in identical twins.

Sequencing input: CD4+ T cells sorted from blood. This clonotype was sampled from a woman aged 18-35 years in good health. The genes are TRBV4-1 and TRBJ2-3; D is possibly TRBD1 (5 bases). The CDR3 spells CASSQPTQGFDTQYF. The CDR3 DNA is TGCGCCAGCAGCCAACCCACGCAGGGATTTGATACGCAGTATTTT.